Listed below are T cell receptor beta chains from one sample, sequenced in a study of OX40 agonist ivuxolimab in advanced cancers. Sequencing was performed with immunoSEQ multiplex PCR; in TCRdb, only in-frame clones are kept and a portion is missing. The repertoire holds approximately 30,000 clones, with 86% as singletons. The sample was CD4+ or CD8+ T cells sorted from blood, taken in a trial of the OX40 agonist ivuxolimab. The receptors were gathered from an adult with an advanced solid tumor such as melanoma, head and neck, liver or kidney cancer. Each CDR3 is given with its conserved first and last residue. D genes are given only for firm matches. Not all rows give a size; the values are once, few, many and, for expanded clones, a class.

cdr3_nt	cdr3_aa	j_call	d_call	v_call	clone_size
TGCGCCAGCAGCTTGGCCTCAGGGGGAGGGTTTTACAATGAGCAGTTCTTC	CASSLASGGGFYNEQFF	TRBJ2-1	.	TRBV5-1	.
TGCAGCGTTGCGCGGACTAGCGGGAGTACAGATACGCAGTATTTT	CSVARTSGSTDTQYF	TRBJ2-3	TRBD2	TRBV29-1	.
TGCAGCGGGGCGACAGGGGCCCCCTACGAGCAGTACTTC	CSGATGAPYEQYF	TRBJ2-7	TRBD1	TRBV29-1	.
TGTGCCAGCAGCCCCGGGGGAGGCGGCGGGCAGCCCCAGCATTTT	CASSPGGGGGQPQHF	TRBJ1-5	.	TRBV9	.
TGTGCCAGCAGTGTACGACAGGGAGGTGTCACTGAAGCTTTCTTT	CASSVRQGGVTEAFF	TRBJ1-1	TRBD1	TRBV6-1	.
TGTGCCAGCAGCCTTGAGGGGGGGAATAATCAGCCCCAGCATTTT	CASSLEGGNNQPQHF	TRBJ1-5	.	TRBV7-8	.
TGCAGCGTTGAATGGGCCCAAACGGACATTCAGTACTTC	CSVEWAQTDIQYF	TRBJ2-4	.	TRBV29-1	.
TGCGCCAGCAGCCAAGTCGGTAGCGGAGCCTCCTACAATGAGCAGTTCTTC	CASSQVGSGASYNEQFF	TRBJ2-1	.	TRBV4-3	.
TGTGCCAGCAGTTTAGATTGGACAGGAAACACCGGGGAGCTGTTTTTT	CASSLDWTGNTGELFF	TRBJ2-2	TRBD1	TRBV28	.
TGTGCCAGCACCTTCCCCAGGGGGCTAGAGCAGTTCTTC	CASTFPRGLEQFF	TRBJ2-1	TRBD1	TRBV7-9	.
TGTGCCAGCAGCTCACTCGGAGACAGGGGCACAAGGGAGACCCAGTACTTC	CASSSLGDRGTRETQYF	TRBJ2-5	TRBD1	TRBV11-2	.
TGTGCCAGCAGCCCACGGACAGGGGGCGGCGCAACTAATGAAAAACTGTTTTTT	CASSPRTGGGATNEKLFF	TRBJ1-4	TRBD1	TRBV7-9	.
TGTGCCACCAGCAGGGAACCGGGACTAGCGACGAATGAGCAGTTCTTC	CATSREPGLATNEQFF	TRBJ2-1	TRBD2	TRBV15	.
TGCAGCGTTGGAGAGACAGGGGGCTACTATGGCTACACCTTC	CSVGETGGYYGYTF	TRBJ1-2	TRBD1	TRBV29-1	.
TGTGCCAGCAGTTACTCGCGGCAGGGGGGGGGCACTGAAGCTTTCTTT	CASSYSRQGGGTEAFF	TRBJ1-1	TRBD1	TRBV6-5	.
TGCGCCAGCAGCTTGGGGTTTGGGGGCTCCTACGAGCAGTACTTC	CASSLGFGGSYEQYF	TRBJ2-7	.	TRBV5-1	once